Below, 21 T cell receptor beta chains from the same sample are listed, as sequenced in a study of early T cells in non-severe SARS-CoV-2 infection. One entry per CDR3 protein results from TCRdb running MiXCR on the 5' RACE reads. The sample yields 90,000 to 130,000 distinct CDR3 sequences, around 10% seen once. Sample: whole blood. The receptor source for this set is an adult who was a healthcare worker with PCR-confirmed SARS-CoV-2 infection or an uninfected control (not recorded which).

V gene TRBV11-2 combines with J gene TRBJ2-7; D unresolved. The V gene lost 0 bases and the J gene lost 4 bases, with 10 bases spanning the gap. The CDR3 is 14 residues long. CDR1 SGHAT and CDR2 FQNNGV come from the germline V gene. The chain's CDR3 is CASSLDPTVYEQYF. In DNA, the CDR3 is TGTGCCAGCAGCTTAGATCCAACAGTGTACGAGCAGTACTTC.

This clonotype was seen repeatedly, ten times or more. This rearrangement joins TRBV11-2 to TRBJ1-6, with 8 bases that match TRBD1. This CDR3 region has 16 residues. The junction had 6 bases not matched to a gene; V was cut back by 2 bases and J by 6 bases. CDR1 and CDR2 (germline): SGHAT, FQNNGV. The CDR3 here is CASSLSRGQGNSPLHF. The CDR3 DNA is TGTGCCAGCAGCTTAAGTCGAGGACAGGGTAATTCACCCCTCCACTTT.

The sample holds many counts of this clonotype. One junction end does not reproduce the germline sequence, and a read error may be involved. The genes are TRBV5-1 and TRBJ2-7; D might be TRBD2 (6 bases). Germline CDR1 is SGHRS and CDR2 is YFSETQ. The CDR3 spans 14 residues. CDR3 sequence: CASSLDRGLGEQYF. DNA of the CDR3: TGCGCCAGCAGTTTGGACCGGGGACTGGGGGAGCAGTACTTC.

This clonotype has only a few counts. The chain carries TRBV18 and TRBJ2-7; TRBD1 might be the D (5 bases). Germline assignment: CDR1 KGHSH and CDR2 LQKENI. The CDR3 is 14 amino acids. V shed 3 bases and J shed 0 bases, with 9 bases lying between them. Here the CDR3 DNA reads TGTGCCAGCTCACCGTACAGGAGCTCCTACGAGCAGTACTTC. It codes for CASSPYRSSYEQYF. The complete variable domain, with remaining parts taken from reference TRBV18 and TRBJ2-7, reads NAGVMQNPRHLVRRRGQEARLRCSPMKGHSHVYWYRQLPEEGLKFMVYLQKENIIDESGMPKERFSAEFPKEGPSILRIQQVVRGDSAAYFCASSPYRSSYEQYFGPGTRLTVT.

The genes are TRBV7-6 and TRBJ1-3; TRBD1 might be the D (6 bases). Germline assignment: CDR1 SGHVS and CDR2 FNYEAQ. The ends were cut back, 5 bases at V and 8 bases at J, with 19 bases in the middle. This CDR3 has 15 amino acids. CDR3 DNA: TGTGCCAGCAGCCCTAGGACGGGGTCAGGGGACACCATATATTTT. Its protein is CASSPRTGSGDTIYF.

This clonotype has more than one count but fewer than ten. The CDR3 reads CSATAGTANYGYTF. CDR3 coding DNA: TGCAGTGCTACCGCCGGGACAGCAAACTATGGCTACACCTTC. J is TRBJ1-2 and V is TRBV20-1; 7 nucleotides agree with TRBD1. J lost 2 bases, V lost 4 bases, and 7 bases had no gene match. Germline V gene sequence: CDR1 DFQATT, CDR2 SNEGSKA (reference sequence). The CDR3 extends over 14 amino acids.

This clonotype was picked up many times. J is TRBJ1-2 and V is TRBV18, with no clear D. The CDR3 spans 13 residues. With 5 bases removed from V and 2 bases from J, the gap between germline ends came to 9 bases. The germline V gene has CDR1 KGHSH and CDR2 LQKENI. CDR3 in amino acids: CASSIDGNYGYTF. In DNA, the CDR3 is TGTGCCAGCTCAATCGACGGAAACTATGGCTACACCTTC.

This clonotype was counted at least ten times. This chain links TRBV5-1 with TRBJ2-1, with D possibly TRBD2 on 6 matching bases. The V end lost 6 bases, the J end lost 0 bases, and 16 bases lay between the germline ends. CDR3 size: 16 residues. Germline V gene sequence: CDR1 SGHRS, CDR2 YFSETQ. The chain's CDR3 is CASTRGGESSYNEQFF. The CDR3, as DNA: TGCGCCAGCACCCGTGGCGGGGAGAGCTCCTACAATGAGCAGTTCTTC. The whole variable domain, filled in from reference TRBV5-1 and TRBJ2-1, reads KAGVTQTPRYLIKTRGQQVTLSCSPISGHRSVSWYQQTPGQGLQFLFEYFSETQRNKGNFPGRFSGRQFSNSRSEMNVSTLELGDSALYLCASTRGGESSYNEQFFGPGTRLTVL.

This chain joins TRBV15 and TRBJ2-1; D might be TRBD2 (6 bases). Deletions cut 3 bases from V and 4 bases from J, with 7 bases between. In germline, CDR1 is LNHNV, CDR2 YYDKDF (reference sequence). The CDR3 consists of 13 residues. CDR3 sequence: CATSRGLYNEQFF. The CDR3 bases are TGTGCCACCAGCAGGGGACTTTACAATGAGCAGTTCTTC.

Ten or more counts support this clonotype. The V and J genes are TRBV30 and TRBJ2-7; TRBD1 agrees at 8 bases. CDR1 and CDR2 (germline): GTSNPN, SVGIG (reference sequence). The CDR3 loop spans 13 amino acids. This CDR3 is CAVWGTGFYEQYF. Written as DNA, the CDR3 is TGTGCTGTTTGGGGGACAGGCTTCTACGAGCAGTACTTC.

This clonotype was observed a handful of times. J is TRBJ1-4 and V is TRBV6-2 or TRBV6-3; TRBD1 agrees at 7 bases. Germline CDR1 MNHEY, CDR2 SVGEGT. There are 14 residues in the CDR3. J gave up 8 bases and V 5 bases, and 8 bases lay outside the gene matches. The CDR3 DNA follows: TGTGCCAGCAGTCCAGACAGGGCCGACGAAAAACTGTTTTTT. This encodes CASSPDRADEKLFF.

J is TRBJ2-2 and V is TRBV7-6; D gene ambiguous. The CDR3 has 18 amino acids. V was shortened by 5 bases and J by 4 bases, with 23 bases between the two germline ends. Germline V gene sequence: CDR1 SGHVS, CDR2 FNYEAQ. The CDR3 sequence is CASSPHTSALSGTGELFF. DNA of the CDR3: TGTGCCAGCAGCCCCCACACTTCGGCTCTTTCCGGCACCGGGGAGCTGTTTTTT.

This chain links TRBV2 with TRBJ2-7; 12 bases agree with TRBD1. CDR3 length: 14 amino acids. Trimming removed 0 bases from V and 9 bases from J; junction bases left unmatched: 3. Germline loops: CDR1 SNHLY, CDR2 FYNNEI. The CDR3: CASSEAGDRGRQYF. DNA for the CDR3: TGTGCCAGCAGTGAAGCGGGGGACAGGGGGCGGCAGTACTTC. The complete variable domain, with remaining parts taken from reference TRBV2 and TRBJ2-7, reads EPEVTQTPSHQVTQMGQEVILRCVPISNHLYFYWYRQILGQKVEFLVSFYNNEISEKSEIFDDQFSVERPDGSNFTLKIRSTKLEDSAMYFCASSEAGDRGRQYFGPGTRLTVT.

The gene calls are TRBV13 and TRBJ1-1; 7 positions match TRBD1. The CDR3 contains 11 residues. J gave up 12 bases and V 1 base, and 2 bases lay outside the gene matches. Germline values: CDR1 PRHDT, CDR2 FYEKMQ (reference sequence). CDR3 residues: CASSLEGATFF. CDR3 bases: TGTGCCAGCAGCTTAGAGGGGGCGACTTTCTTT.

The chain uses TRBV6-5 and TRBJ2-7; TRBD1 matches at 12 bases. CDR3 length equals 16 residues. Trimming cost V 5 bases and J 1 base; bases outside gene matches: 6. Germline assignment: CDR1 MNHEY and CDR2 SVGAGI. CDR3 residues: CASSPRDRGRSYEQYF. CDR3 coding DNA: TGTGCCAGCAGTCCCCGGGACAGGGGGCGATCCTACGAGCAGTACTTC.

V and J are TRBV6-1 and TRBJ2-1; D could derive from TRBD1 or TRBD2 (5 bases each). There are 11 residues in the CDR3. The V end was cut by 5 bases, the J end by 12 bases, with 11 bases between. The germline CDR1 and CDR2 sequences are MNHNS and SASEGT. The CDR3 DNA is TGTGCCAGCAGTCTTGGGGGATGGCAGTTCTTC. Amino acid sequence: CASSLGGWQFF.

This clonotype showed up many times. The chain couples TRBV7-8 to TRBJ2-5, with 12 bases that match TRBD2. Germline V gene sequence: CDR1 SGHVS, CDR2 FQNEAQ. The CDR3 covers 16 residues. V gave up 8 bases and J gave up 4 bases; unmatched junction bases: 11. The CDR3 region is CASGHRLAGALETQYF. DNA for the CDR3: TGTGCCAGCGGACATAGACTAGCGGGAGCTTTAGAGACCCAGTACTTC.

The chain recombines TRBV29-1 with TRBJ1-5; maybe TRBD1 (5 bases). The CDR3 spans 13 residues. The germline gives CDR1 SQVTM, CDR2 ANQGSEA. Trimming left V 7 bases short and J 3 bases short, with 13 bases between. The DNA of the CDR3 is TGCAGCGCCGCTGACAGACCCAATCAGCCCCAGCATTTT. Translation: CSAADRPNQPQHF.

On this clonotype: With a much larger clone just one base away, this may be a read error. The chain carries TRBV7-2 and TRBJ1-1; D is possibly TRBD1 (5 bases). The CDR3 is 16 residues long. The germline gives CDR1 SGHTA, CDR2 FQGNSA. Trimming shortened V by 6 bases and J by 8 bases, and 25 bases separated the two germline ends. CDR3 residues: CASSLPGTGAALEAFF. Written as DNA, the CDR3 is TGTGCCAGCAGTCTCCCCGGGACCGGTGCGGCCCTGGAAGCTTTCTTT. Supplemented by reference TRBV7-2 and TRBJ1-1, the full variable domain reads GAGVSQSPSNKVTEKGKDVELRCDPISGHTALYWYRQSLGQGLEFLIYFQGNSAPDKSGLPSDRFSAERTGGSVSTLTIQRTQQEDSAVYLCASSLPGTGAALEAFFGQGTRLTVV.

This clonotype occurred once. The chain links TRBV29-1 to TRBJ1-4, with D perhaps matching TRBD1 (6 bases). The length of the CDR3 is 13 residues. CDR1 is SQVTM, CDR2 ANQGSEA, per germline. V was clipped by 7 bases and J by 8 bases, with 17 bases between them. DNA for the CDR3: TGCAGCGGGGCCGGGACATTGGAAGAAAAACTGTTTTTT. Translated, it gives CSGAGTLEEKLFF.

This CDR3 is CASSLEPISFAEAFF. In DNA form, the CDR3 reads TGCGCCAGCAGCTTGGAGCCAATCTCTTTTGCTGAAGCTTTCTTT. This chain uses TRBV5-1 with TRBJ1-1; D not resolved. The germline gives CDR1 SGHRS, CDR2 YFSETQ. V lost 0 bases and J lost 6, with 15 bases in between. This CDR3 has 15 residues.